This T cell receptor (beta chain) is drawn from a study of CD8+CD57+ T cells in acquired aplastic anemia. Ten or more counts support this clonotype. Germline V lookup: CDR1 DFQATT, CDR2 SNEGSKA (reference sequence). Trimming stripped 0 bases from V and 3 bases from J, with 9 bases between. The CDR3 loop spans 13 amino acids. Only patients with CD8+CD57+ cell expansion on flow cytometry were chosen for sequencing. The study profiled TCR beta VDJ and CDR3 using genomic DNA as template. MiXCR, applied by TCRdb to the reads, yields one record per CDR3 protein. The sample shows hundreds of thousands of distinct CDR3 sequences, around a third of them seen only once.

The rearrangement joins TRBV20-1 to TRBJ2-7; D remains ambiguous. The material sequenced was sorted CD4+, CD8+, or CD8+CD57+ T cells (not recorded which) from PBMCs. The TCR was taken from a human donor with aplastic anemia. In nucleotides, the CDR3 is TGCAGTGCTAGAGATCAAGTGGGCTACGAGCAGTACTTC. Amino acid sequence: CSARDQVGYEQYF.